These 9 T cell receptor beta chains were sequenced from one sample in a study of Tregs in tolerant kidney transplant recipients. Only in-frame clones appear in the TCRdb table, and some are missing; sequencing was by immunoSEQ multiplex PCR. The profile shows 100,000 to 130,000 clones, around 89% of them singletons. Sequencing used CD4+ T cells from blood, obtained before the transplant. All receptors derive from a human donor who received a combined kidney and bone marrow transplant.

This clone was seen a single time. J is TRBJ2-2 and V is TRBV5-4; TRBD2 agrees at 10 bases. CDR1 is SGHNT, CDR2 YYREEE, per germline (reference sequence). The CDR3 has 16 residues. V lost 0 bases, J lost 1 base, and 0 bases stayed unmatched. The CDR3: CASSLASGRNTGELFF. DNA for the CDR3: TGTGCCAGCAGCTTGGCTAGCGGGAGGAACACCGGGGAGCTGTTTTTT.

CDR3: CATSRVGNSYEQYF. The CDR3 DNA sequence: TGTGCCACCAGCAGAGTGGGCAACTCCTACGAGCAGTACTTC. The J gene is TRBJ2-7, the V gene TRBV15; D is unclear. CDR1 is LNHNV and CDR2 is YYDKDF in the germline V gene (reference sequence). The CDR3 has 14 amino acids. V lost 1 base and J 0 bases, leaving 7 bases between the germline ends. Looking up the rest from reference TRBV15 and TRBJ2-7 gives the full variable domain: DAMVIQNPRYQVTQFGKPVTLSCSQTLNHNVMYWYQQKSSQAPKLLFHYYDKDFNNEADTPDNFQSRRPNTSFCFLDIRSPGLGDTAMYLCATSRVGNSYEQYFGPGTRLTVT.

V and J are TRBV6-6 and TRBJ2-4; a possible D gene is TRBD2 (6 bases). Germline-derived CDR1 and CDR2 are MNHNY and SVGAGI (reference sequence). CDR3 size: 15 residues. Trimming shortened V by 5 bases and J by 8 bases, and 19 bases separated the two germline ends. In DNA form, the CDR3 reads TGTGCCAGCAGTCCAGGGACTCGGTTTAGGGACATTCAGTACTTC. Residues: CASSPGTRFRDIQYF.

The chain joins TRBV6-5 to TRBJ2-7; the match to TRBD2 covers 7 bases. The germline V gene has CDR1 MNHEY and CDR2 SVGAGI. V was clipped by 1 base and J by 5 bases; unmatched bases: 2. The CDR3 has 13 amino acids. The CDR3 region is CASSYWAGDEQYF. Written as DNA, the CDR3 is TGTGCCAGCAGTTACTGGGCGGGGGACGAGCAGTACTTC.

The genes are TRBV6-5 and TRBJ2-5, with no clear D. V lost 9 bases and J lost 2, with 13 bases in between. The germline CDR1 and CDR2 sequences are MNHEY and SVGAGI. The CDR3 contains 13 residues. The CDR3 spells CASSQAAQETQYF. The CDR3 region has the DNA TGTGCCAGTTCCCAGGCAGCACAAGAGACCCAGTACTTC.

The CDR3 sequence: CASSYRRGPGNTIYF. DNA of the CDR3: TGTGCCAGCAGTTACCGGCGGGGCCCTGGAAACACCATATATTTT. The genes are TRBV6-5 and TRBJ1-3; D might be TRBD1 (5 bases). V gave up 2 bases and J gave up 2 bases, with 10 bases separating them. The germline V gene encodes CDR1 MNHEY and CDR2 SVGAGI. The CDR3 runs 15 residues.

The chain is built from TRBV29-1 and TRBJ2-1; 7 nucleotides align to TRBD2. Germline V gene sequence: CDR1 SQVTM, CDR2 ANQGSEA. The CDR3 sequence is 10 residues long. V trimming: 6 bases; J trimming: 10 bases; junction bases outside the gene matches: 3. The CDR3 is CSVGRGEQFF. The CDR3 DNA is TGCAGCGTGGGGCGGGGGGAGCAGTTCTTC.

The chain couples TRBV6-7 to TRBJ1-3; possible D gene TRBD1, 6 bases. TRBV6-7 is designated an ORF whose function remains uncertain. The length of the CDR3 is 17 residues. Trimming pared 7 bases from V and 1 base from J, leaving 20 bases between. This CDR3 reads CASNPGPGESSGNTIYF. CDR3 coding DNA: TGTGCCAGCAATCCGGGGCCAGGGGAGAGTTCTGGAAACACCATATATTTT.

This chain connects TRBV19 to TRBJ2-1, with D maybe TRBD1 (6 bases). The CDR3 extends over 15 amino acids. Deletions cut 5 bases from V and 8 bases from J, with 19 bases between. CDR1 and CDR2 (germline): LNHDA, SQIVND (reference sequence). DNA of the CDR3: TGTGCCAGTAGTGCCCGGGACACCTTTTTGGATGAGCAGTTCTTC. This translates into CASSARDTFLDEQFF.